The 4 T cell receptor beta chains listed next were all sequenced from one sample in a study of blood T cell repertoires in COVID-19. Using immunoSEQ multiplex PCR, the repertoire was profiled, and TCRdb retains in-frame clones only, with some absent. This sample has nearly 30,000 clones, with roughly 87% found just once. Sample: peripheral blood. The source of these receptors is a human donor in a cohort sampled during active COVID-19.

This clone was recorded once. The CDR3 DNA is TGCAGTGCCCCGTTCCCGGAAGCTTTCTTT. Its translation is CSAPFPEAFF. This chain connects TRBV20-1 to TRBJ1-1; no firm D call. The CDR3 loop spans 10 amino acids. The ends were cut back, 6 bases at V and 8 bases at J, with 10 bases in the middle. Per the germline V gene, CDR1 is DFQATT and CDR2 is SNEGSKA (reference sequence).

In this sample, this clone turned up a few times. The chain combines TRBV7-2 with TRBJ1-1; 9 nucleotides line up with TRBD1. The CDR3 contains 13 residues. The germline V gene encodes CDR1 SGHTA and CDR2 FQGNSA. J gave up 10 bases and V 5 bases, and 8 bases lay outside the gene matches. CDR3 sequence reads: CASSVDRGRVAFF. CDR3 bases: TGTGCCAGCAGCGTAGACAGGGGGAGAGTAGCTTTCTTT. The full variable domain, in which reference TRBV7-2 and TRBJ1-1 provide the parts outside the CDR3, is GAGVSQSPSNKVTEKGKDVELRCDPISGHTALYWYRQSLGQGLEFLIYFQGNSAPDKSGLPSDRFSAERTGGSVSTLTIQRTQQEDSAVYLCASSVDRGRVAFFGQGTRLTVV.

This sequence joins TRBV7-9 and TRBJ2-7, with a weak D call TRBD2 (5 bases). From germline, CDR1 is SEHNR and CDR2 FQNEAQ (reference sequence). V lost 5 bases to trimming and J lost 7 bases, with 15 bases between them. The CDR3 is 13 amino acids. The CDR3 is CASSHRHRGEQYF. The CDR3 nucleotides read TGTGCCAGCAGCCACCGACACCGCGGGGAGCAGTACTTC.

This clone was observed once. The chain combines TRBV25-1 with TRBJ2-2; possibly TRBD1 for D (5 bases). The CDR3 spans 15 residues. Deletions cut 2 bases from V and 1 base from J, with 8 bases between. CDR1 is MGHDK, CDR2 SYGVNS, per germline. CDR3 nucleotide sequence: TGTGCCAGCAGTGAACACACAGGGAACACCGGGGAGCTGTTTTTT. This encodes CASSEHTGNTGELFF.